A single sample gave rise to the 17 T cell receptor beta chains below, sequenced in a study of identical twins. TCRdb reprocessed the 5' RACE reads via MiXCR and lists one record per CDR3 protein. The sample carries 700,000 or so distinct CDR3 sequences, approximately 21% recorded once. These sequences were also reported in another study, on T cells expressing NK-cell markers.

Sequenced material: PBMCs. Receptor source: a woman aged 18-29 years in good health.

This clonotype has more than one count but fewer than ten. This chain uses TRBV7-9 with TRBJ1-1; a weak D match, TRBD1 (5 bases). Germline lookup yields CDR1 SEHNR and CDR2 FQNEAQ (reference sequence). CDR3 length: 15 residues. V was trimmed by 5 bases and J by 0 bases, leaving 13 bases between them. The CDR3 DNA follows: TGTGCCAGCAGCCCGAACGGGGCCCTGAACACTGAAGCTTTCTTT. Amino acids: CASSPNGALNTEAFF.

The chain recombines TRBV2 with TRBJ1-1; no clear D. Trimming cost V 8 bases and J 0 bases, with 13 bases left between them. CDR3 length: 14 amino acids. CDR1 SNHLY and CDR2 FYNNEI come from the germline V gene. CDR3 sequence (DNA): TGTGCCAGCTTAGCGCGGGGTATGAACACTGAAGCTTTCTTT. Protein product: CASLARGMNTEAFF.

The chain joins TRBV12-3 or TRBV12-4 to TRBJ1-2; D ambiguous. Trimming removed 4 bases at V and 8 bases at J, with 17 bases between. The CDR3 loop spans 14 amino acids. The CDR3 region has the DNA TGTGCCAGCAGTTCCCTGCCTGAAACGGGGGGCTACACCTTC. Protein sequence: CASSSLPETGGYTF.

This clonotype was seen a few times. V is TRBV12-3 or TRBV12-4 and J is TRBJ2-7; D unclear. The CDR3 has 12 residues. The germline V and J ends were trimmed by 6 bases and 9 bases, with 15 bases remaining between them. The CDR3: CASSPEGVGQYF. The CDR3 coding sequence is TGTGCCAGCAGCCCGGAAGGAGTGGGGCAGTACTTC.

This clonotype was seen a single time. The chain links TRBV12-3 or TRBV12-4 to TRBJ2-4; TRBD2 agrees at 11 bases. The trim removed 6 bases at V and 0 bases at J, leaving 10 bases unmatched. The CDR3 covers 18 residues. The CDR3 DNA sequence: TGTGCCAGCAGCCCGAAGGGACTAGCGGTCGGAGCCAAAAACATTCAGTACTTC. Translated, it gives CASSPKGLAVGAKNIQYF.

J is TRBJ2-3 and V is TRBV6-5, with D hard to call. Per germline, CDR1 MNHEY and CDR2 SVGAGI. This CDR3 comprises 16 residues. V was shortened by 0 bases and J by 0 bases, with 10 bases between the two germline ends. CDR3 in amino acids: CASSYSRDSSTDTQYF. DNA for the CDR3: TGTGCCAGCAGTTACTCGCGCGATTCTAGCACAGATACGCAGTATTTT.

The rearrangement uses TRBV5-1 and TRBJ1-1; 7 nucleotides match TRBD1. This CDR3 is built from 15 residues. Trimming cost V 4 bases and J 1 base; bases outside gene matches: 7. The germline gives CDR1 SGHRS, CDR2 YFSETQ. CDR3 amino acids: CASSRGTATNTEAFF. The CDR3, as DNA: TGCGCCAGCAGCCGAGGGACAGCCACGAACACTGAAGCTTTCTTT. Supplemented by reference TRBV5-1 and TRBJ1-1, the full variable domain reads KAGVTQTPRYLIKTRGQQVTLSCSPISGHRSVSWYQQTPGQGLQFLFEYFSETQRNKGNFPGRFSGRQFSNSRSEMNVSTLELGDSALYLCASSRGTATNTEAFFGQGTRLTVV.

This clonotype has a handful of counts. The V call is TRBV5-6, the J call TRBJ2-1; D possibly matches TRBD1 or TRBD2 (5 bases each). The V end lost 3 bases, the J end lost 6 bases, and 16 bases lay between the germline ends. Looked up from germline, CDR1 is SGHDT and CDR2 is YYEEEE. The CDR3 is 15 amino acids. CDR3 residues: CASSSIPGPTNEQFF. DNA of the CDR3: TGTGCCAGCAGCTCGATACCGGGACCAACCAATGAGCAGTTCTTC.

This clonotype was counted only a few times. The CDR3 region is CASMGASNTGELFF. For the CDR3, the DNA is TGTGCCAGTATGGGGGCTTCGAACACCGGGGAGCTGTTTTTT. The chain is built from TRBV19 and TRBJ2-2, with D maybe TRBD1 (6 bases). Trimming shortened V by 7 bases and J by 0 bases, and 9 bases separated the two germline ends. This CDR3 region has 14 residues. The germline V gene encodes CDR1 LNHDA and CDR2 SQIVND (reference sequence).

This rearrangement joins TRBV6-1 to TRBJ2-7; D may be TRBD1 (5 bases). The length of the CDR3 is 13 residues. The V end lost 8 bases, the J end lost 5 bases, and 16 bases lay between the germline ends. The V gene's germline CDR1 is MNHNS and CDR2 SASEGT. The CDR3 spells CASCRTWGHEQYF. The CDR3 DNA reads as TGTGCCAGCTGCCGAACGTGGGGCCACGAGCAGTACTTC.

This clonotype has at least ten counts. The chain recombines TRBV29-1 with TRBJ2-5; D unclear. Trimming took off 4 bases at V and 2 bases at J, with 2 bases between the two ends. Germline assignment: CDR1 SQVTM and CDR2 ANQGSEA. The CDR3 runs 10 residues. CDR3 bases: TGCAGCGTTGGGCAAGAGACCCAGTACTTC. Translated: CSVGQETQYF.

This clonotype came up a few times. One base away lies a much larger clone, so this may be a sequencing read error. The rearrangement uses TRBV5-5 and TRBJ1-1; D gene ambiguous. Trimming stripped 5 bases from V and 4 bases from J, with 6 bases between. The CDR3 spans 11 residues. The V gene's germline CDR1 is SGHKS and CDR2 YYEKEE (reference sequence). The CDR3 spells CASRGGTEAFF. The DNA of the CDR3 is TGTGCCAGCAGGGGTGGCACTGAAGCTTTCTTT. The entire variable domain, with the rest obtained from reference TRBV5-5 and TRBJ1-1, is as follows: DAGVTQSPTHLIKTRGQQVTLRCSPISGHKSVSWYQQVLGQGPQFIFQYYEKEERGRGNFPDRFSARQFPNYSSELNVNALLLGDSALYLCASRGGTEAFFGQGTRLTVV.

J is TRBJ1-2 and V is TRBV14, with no clear D. V was clipped by 1 base and J by 3 bases, with 12 bases between them. Germline CDR1 is SGHDN and CDR2 is FVKESK. The CDR3 covers 15 residues. For the CDR3, the DNA is TGTGCCAGCAGCCAAGTTCTTTACGGACACTATGGCTACACCTTC. This gives the protein CASSQVLYGHYGYTF.

In this sample, this clonotype turned up a few times. J is TRBJ2-5 and V is TRBV4-2; D possibly corresponds to TRBD1 (6 bases). This CDR3 contains 13 residues. CDR1 LGHNA and CDR2 YNFKEQ come from the germline V gene. V dropped 1 base and J dropped 9 bases, with 12 bases sitting between them. CDR3 amino acids: CASSQAPGAPQYF. The CDR3 DNA reads as TGTGCCAGCAGCCAAGCCCCAGGGGCGCCCCAGTACTTC.

Many counts were recorded for this clonotype. This chain links TRBV5-8 with TRBJ2-1; D is unresolved. V gave up 0 bases and J gave up 0 bases, with 7 bases separating them. CDR3 length: 15 amino acids. Germline-derived CDR1 and CDR2 are SGHTS and YDEGEE. CDR3 nucleotides: TGTGCCAGCAGCTTGGACCAAGGCTCCTACAATGAGCAGTTCTTC. Translation gives CASSLDQGSYNEQFF.

The chain couples TRBV7-2 to TRBJ2-7; no definite D call. The CDR3 loop spans 15 amino acids. V lost 3 bases and J lost 0, with 12 bases in between. Looked up from germline, CDR1 is SGHTA and CDR2 is FQGNSA. The CDR3 protein is CASSFGSTPSYEQYF. In nucleotides, the CDR3 is TGTGCCAGCAGCTTCGGATCAACACCCTCCTACGAGCAGTACTTC.

This clonotype was seen many times. The chain carries TRBV20-1 and TRBJ1-4; tentative D call: TRBD1 (5 bases). The CDR3 consists of 14 residues. CDR1 and CDR2 (germline): DFQATT, SNEGSKA (reference sequence). Trimming took off 6 bases at V and 3 bases at J, with 14 bases between the two ends. DNA for the CDR3: TGCAGTGCAAAAACAGGAAGGGCTAATGAAAAACTGTTTTTT. This gives the protein CSAKTGRANEKLFF.